A single T cell receptor beta chain is shown here with its context. This entry belongs to a study of T-cell reconstitution after alpha-beta-depleted transplantation in children. TCRbeta library preparation incorporated unique molecular identifiers. TCRdb independently ran MiXCR on the PCR reads; one entry per CDR3 protein. Seen here are 90,000 to 100,000 distinct CDR3 sequences, less than 25% observed once, and the top ten hold 20% to 25%. The CDR3 runs to 13 residues. The germline V gene encodes CDR1 SGHRS and CDR2 YFSETQ. The ends were cut back, 5 bases at V and 8 bases at J, with 14 bases in the middle.

This rearrangement joins TRBV5-1 to TRBJ2-4, with D tentatively TRBD1 (6 bases). Sequences were derived from PBMCs, sampled before TCRalphabeta/CD19-depleted stem cell transplant. The receptor was isolated from a boy aged 2-9 years with acute lymphoblastic leukemia, due to receive a stem cell transplant. This CDR3 reads CASRPENRDIQYF. DNA of the CDR3: TGCGCCAGCAGGCCTGAAAACAGGGACATTCAGTACTTC.